This T cell receptor beta chain was identified during a study of early T cells in non-severe SARS-CoV-2 infection. Study summary: It was bulk RNA from unsorted whole blood that was sequenced, and the chains were unpaired.

TCRdb analysed the 5' RACE reads with MiXCR anew, one entry per CDR3 protein. Of over 80,000 distinct CDR3 sequences in the sample, more than 13% were seen once. Looked up from germline, CDR1 is DFQATT and CDR2 is SNEGSKA (reference sequence). With 3 bases clipped from V and 2 bases from J, the junction kept 2 bases outside the gene matches. CDR3 size: 13 residues. The table lists this clonotype with a few counts. The gene calls are TRBV20-1 and TRBJ2-5, with 8 bases aligning to TRBD2. The specimen was whole blood. This receptor was taken from an adult who was a healthcare worker with PCR-confirmed SARS-CoV-2 infection or an uninfected control (not recorded which). CDR3 loop: CSASPGGQETQYF. CDR3 DNA: TGCAGTGCTAGTCCGGGGGGGCAAGAGACCCAGTACTTC.